The sequence of this T cell receptor (beta chain) was determined in a study of blood T cell repertoires in COVID-19. Trimming pared 6 bases from V and 5 bases from J, leaving 13 bases between. The CDR3 is 14 residues long. Per germline, CDR1 SEHNR and CDR2 FQNEAQ (reference sequence). Profiling relied on immunoSEQ multiplex PCR, and the TCRdb table lists in-frame clones only, not all of them. Of 150,000 to 190,000 clones in the sample, more than 65% were seen once. The receptor's source is a woman aged 50 to 60 with acute or convalescent COVID-19. The source material was peripheral blood. V is TRBV7-9 and J is TRBJ1-4; the D gene is possibly TRBD1 (5 bases). CDR3 loop: CASRPDRSNEKLFF. Here the CDR3 DNA reads TGTGCCAGCAGACCAGACAGAAGCAATGAAAAACTGTTTTTT.